Each of the 23 T cell receptor beta chains below was sequenced from the same sample in a study of T cells in Graves' hyperthyroidism and ophthalmopathy (dated by TCRdb to between 2018 and 2021). The library was produced with multiplex PCR. Reads for this sample came from an Illumina HiSeq 2000. The TCR beta CDR3 regions were amplified from RNA transcripts. The first round of RT-PCR for the TCR CDR3 was performed with the HTBI primer set and the Qiagen OneStep RT-PCR kit. The public reads were reprocessed in TCRdb via fastp at Q25 and MiXCR, keeping in-frame beta chains. All rows with the same CDR3 protein become a single entry with the most common DNA and genes. Counted in this sample were under 450,000 distinct CDR3 sequences; approximately 12% of them appeared once. The ten largest clones capture around 20% of the sample. Sequenced: blood. The receptors were sampled from a man in his thirties or forties with Graves' hyperthyroidism that later progressed to Graves' ophthalmopathy.

A single count supports this clonotype. The CDR3 spells CASSLVPGQGLEQYF. The CDR3 nucleotides are TGCGCCAGCAGCTTGGTCCCGGGACAGGGGTTGGAGCAGTACTTC. The chain joins TRBV5-1 to TRBJ2-7; 10 bases map to TRBD1. The germline CDR1 and CDR2 sequences are SGHRS and YFSETQ. V trimming: 0 bases; J trimming: 7 bases; junction bases outside the gene matches: 7. CDR3 length: 15 amino acids.

J is TRBJ1-5 and V is TRBV19; D possibly corresponds to TRBD1 (5 bases). Germline CDR1 LNHDA, CDR2 SQIVND (reference sequence). V was clipped by 7 bases and J by 4 bases, with 17 bases between them. The CDR3 runs 15 residues. CDR3 nucleotide sequence: TGTGCCAGTATTTCATACCGGGACGGAAATCAGCCCCAGCATTTT. Its translation: CASISYRDGNQPQHF.

This clonotype was found many times. This chain connects TRBV11-2 to TRBJ1-5, with D possibly TRBD1 on 6 matching bases. The germline V and J ends were trimmed by 5 bases and 7 bases, with 21 bases remaining between them. The CDR3 contains 16 residues. Per the germline V gene, CDR1 is SGHAT and CDR2 is FQNNGV. CDR3 sequence (DNA): TGTGCCAGCAGCGCCTTTAGGGGGGGGGCTGGACAGCCCCAGCATTTT. Its translation: CASSAFRGGAGQPQHF.

CDR3 in amino acids: CASSISVVGTDTQYF. Written as DNA, the CDR3 is TGTGCCAGTAGTATTAGTGTAGTGGGCACAGATACGCAGTATTTT. The J gene is TRBJ2-3, the V gene TRBV19; D remains unclear. Germline CDR1 is LNHDA and CDR2 is SQIVND (reference sequence). V lost 3 bases, J lost 1 base, and 11 bases lay in between. The CDR3 has 15 residues.

This chain connects TRBV20-1 to TRBJ2-7, with D tentatively TRBD1 (6 bases). V lost 3 bases and J 0 bases, leaving 9 bases between the germline ends. CDR1 and CDR2 from the germline V gene are DFQATT and SNEGSKA (reference sequence). The CDR3 runs 13 residues. As DNA, the CDR3 is TGCAGTGCTAGCCGGACAGACTCCTACGAGCAGTACTTC. Amino acids: CSASRTDSYEQYF.

This clonotype was observed at least ten times. The rearrangement joins TRBV20-1 to TRBJ2-7, with a possible D match to TRBD1 (5 bases). V shed 3 bases and J shed 2 bases, with 8 bases lying between them. Germline assignment: CDR1 DFQATT and CDR2 SNEGSKA (reference sequence). CDR3 length: 12 residues. The CDR3 is CSARTETYEQYF. The DNA for the CDR3 is TGCAGTGCTAGGACAGAAACCTACGAGCAGTACTTC.

This rearrangement joins TRBV4-1 to TRBJ1-6; D ambiguous. CDR1 is MGHRA and CDR2 is YSYEKL in the germline V gene. This CDR3 has 15 amino acids. The V end was cut by 1 base, the J end by 11 bases, with 15 bases between. This chain's CDR3 is CASSQVVDPSPPLHF. Here the CDR3 DNA reads TGCGCCAGCAGCCAAGTCGTGGACCCTTCTCCACCCCTCCACTTT.

This clonotype has a handful of counts. Here the CDR3 reads CASSAAGTIYEKLFF. CDR3 sequence (DNA): TGTGCCAGCAGCGCCGCCGGGACAATCTATGAAAAACTGTTTTTT. The genes are TRBV5-8 and TRBJ1-4; D possibly corresponds to TRBD1 (6 bases). Germline CDR1 reads SGHTS; CDR2 reads YDEGEE. This CDR3 has 15 amino acids. Between the trimmed V and J ends, which lost 4 bases and 6 bases, there was a span of 16 bases. Based on the CDR3 plus reference TRBV5-8 and TRBJ1-4, the full variable domain is EAGVTQSPTHLIKTRGQQATLRCSPISGHTSVYWYQQALGLGLQFLLWYDEGEERNRGNFPPRFSGRQFPNYSSELNVNALELEDSALYLCASSAAGTIYEKLFFGSGTQLSVL.

The chain couples TRBV11-2 to TRBJ2-2; D is perhaps TRBD1 or TRBD2 (5 bases each). Germline V gene lookup returns CDR1 SGHAT and CDR2 FQNNGV. The CDR3 covers 15 residues. The V and J ends lost 5 bases and 9 bases respectively, with 19 bases between them. CDR3 sequence: CASSPQGTGGRELFF. For the CDR3, the DNA is TGTGCCAGCAGCCCCCAAGGGACCGGTGGAAGGGAGCTGTTTTTT.

The table lists this clonotype with many counts. The genes are TRBV3-1 and TRBJ2-4, with 8 bases fitting TRBD2. CDR1 LGHDT and CDR2 YNNKEL come from the germline V gene (reference sequence). The CDR3 extends over 15 amino acids. Germline trimming cut 5 bases from V and 0 bases from J; bases unmatched to any gene: 3. Written as DNA, the CDR3 is TGTGCCAGCAGCAAGCGGGGGCAAGCCAAAAACATTCAGTACTTC. Its translation: CASSKRGQAKNIQYF.

This clonotype was found many times. The gene calls are TRBV6-1 and TRBJ1-2; no clear D. The CDR3 runs 15 residues. Per germline, CDR1 MNHNS and CDR2 SASEGT. V was pared by 5 bases and J by 0 bases, with 13 bases between. The CDR3: CASSTFVQANYGYTF. The CDR3 DNA sequence: TGTGCCAGCAGTACGTTCGTCCAAGCTAACTATGGCTACACCTTC.

This clonotype was counted at least ten times. This chain links TRBV18 with TRBJ2-1; TRBD1 matches 7 bases. Germline V CDR1 and CDR2: KGHSH, LQKENI. This CDR3 spans 14 amino acids. J lost 3 bases, V lost 2 bases, and 1 base had no gene match. CDR3 nucleotides: TGTGCCAGCTCACCAGGGACAGACTACAATGAGCAGTTCTTC. Protein product: CASSPGTDYNEQFF.

The table lists this clonotype with many counts. V is TRBV20-1 and J is TRBJ2-5; 12 bases are shared with TRBD1. The CDR3 sequence is 14 residues long. CDR1 DFQATT and CDR2 SNEGSKA come from the germline V gene (reference sequence). Trimming took 2 bases from V and 5 from J; bases not matched to a gene: 3. The CDR3, as DNA: TGCAGTGCTAGACCGGGACAGGGGGCGGAGACCCAGTACTTC. It translates to CSARPGQGAETQYF.

V is TRBV5-6 and J is TRBJ2-1, with D possibly TRBD1 on 6 matching bases. V shed 1 base and J shed 9 bases, with 8 bases lying between them. Germline CDR1 and CDR2: SGHDT and YYEEEE. CDR3 size: 12 residues. The CDR3 reads CASSLRQVEQFF. The CDR3 DNA reads TGTGCCAGCAGCTTGAGACAGGTTGAGCAGTTCTTC. The full variable domain, completed using reference TRBV5-6 and TRBJ2-1, is DAGVTQSPTHLIKTRGQQVTLRCSPKSGHDTVSWYQQALGQGPQFIFQYYEEEERQRGNFPDRFSGHQFPNYSSELNVNALLLGDSALYLCASSLRQVEQFFGPGTRLTVL.

This clonotype was recorded many times. The genes are TRBV7-8 and TRBJ1-3, with D possibly matching TRBD1 (6 bases). The germline V and J ends were trimmed by 1 base and 2 bases, with 12 bases remaining between them. From germline, CDR1 is SGHVS and CDR2 FQNEAQ. The CDR3 is 16 residues long. This CDR3 is CASSLGHRVPGNTIYF. The CDR3 DNA follows: TGTGCCAGCAGCTTAGGGCACAGGGTCCCTGGAAACACCATATATTTT.

This clonotype was picked up many times. The rearrangement uses TRBV11-2 and TRBJ2-3; 8 bases are shared with TRBD1. Germline V lookup: CDR1 SGHAT, CDR2 FQNNGV. J gave up 1 base and V 5 bases, and 8 bases lay outside the gene matches. CDR3 length: 16 amino acids. The CDR3 region is CASSPHQDRGTDTQYF. CDR3 nucleotides: TGTGCCAGCAGCCCCCACCAGGACAGGGGCACAGATACGCAGTATTTT.

This clonotype was seen repeatedly, ten times or more. The junction does not match germline at one end; this may be a read error. The chain is built from TRBV29-1 and TRBJ2-5; D gene ambiguous. In germline, CDR1 is SQVTM, CDR2 ANQGSEA. The CDR3 has 12 residues. CDR3 region: CSAEKSSETQYF. The CDR3 DNA sequence: TGCAGCGCTGAAAAGAGCTCAGAGACCCAGTACTTC.

This rearrangement joins TRBV12-3 or TRBV12-4 to TRBJ2-2; unclear D gene. This CDR3 contains 14 residues. Between the trimmed V and J ends, which lost 2 bases and 4 bases, there was a span of 8 bases. The CDR3 nucleotides are TGTGCCAGCAGTTTATCCCCTCTCACCGGGGAGCTGTTTTTT. It specifies CASSLSPLTGELFF.

Many counts were recorded for this clonotype. The chain couples TRBV12-3 or TRBV12-4 to TRBJ2-5; D might be TRBD2 (6 bases). The germline V and J ends were trimmed by 5 bases and 5 bases, with 18 bases remaining between them. The CDR3 length is 15 residues. DNA for the CDR3: TGTGCCAGCAGTGGAGGTACTAGCATTCCCGAGACCCAGTACTTC. Amino acids: CASSGGTSIPETQYF.

The J gene is TRBJ2-4, the V gene TRBV6-1; D possibly corresponds to TRBD1 (6 bases). CDR3 length: 16 amino acids. V was trimmed by 5 bases and J by 0 bases, leaving 14 bases between them. The germline gives CDR1 MNHNS, CDR2 SASEGT. As DNA, the CDR3 is TGTGCCAGCAGTTTAGACAGGATACTAGCCAAAAACATTCAGTACTTC. Its protein is CASSLDRILAKNIQYF.

This clonotype appeared many times. The rearrangement joins TRBV6-1 to TRBJ2-5, with 7 bases matching TRBD1. The V gene end was trimmed by 9 bases and the J gene end by 7 bases; junction bases not matched to a gene: 11. From germline, CDR1 is MNHNS and CDR2 SASEGT. This CDR3 contains 13 residues. CDR3 residues: CASGDRAPWTQYF. The DNA of the CDR3 is TGTGCCAGTGGTGACAGGGCCCCCTGGACCCAGTACTTC.

This clonotype was recorded at least ten times. J is TRBJ2-5 and V is TRBV12-3 or TRBV12-4, with 7 bases matching TRBD2. The CDR3 has 14 amino acids. Trimming cost V 3 bases and J 3 bases; bases outside gene matches: 4. The CDR3 here is CASSLRAGKETQYF. CDR3 nucleotides: TGTGCCAGCAGTTTGAGAGCGGGGAAAGAGACCCAGTACTTC.

This clonotype was seen at least ten times. V is TRBV24-1 and J is TRBJ2-2; no clear D. Trimming took off 9 bases at V and 5 bases at J, with 12 bases between the two ends. Looked up from germline, CDR1 is KGHDR and CDR2 is SFDVKD. This CDR3 has 13 residues. Here the CDR3 reads CATAQRVTGELFF. CDR3 in DNA: TGTGCCACCGCCCAACGGGTGACCGGGGAGCTGTTTTTT.